This TCR beta chain was captured in a study of T cell responses to AZD1222 COVID-19 vaccine. Generated by immunoSEQ multiplex PCR, the TCRdb table keeps only in-frame clones and is missing some. The table shows tens of thousands of clones, with roughly nine tenths occurring only once. V was cut by 5 bases and J by 6 bases, with 16 bases left in between. The CDR3 extends over 14 amino acids. Per the germline V gene, CDR1 is SGHAT and CDR2 is FQNNGV. Material: peripheral blood, obtained on day 0 of AZD1222 vaccination. J is TRBJ1-2 and V is TRBV11-2; D call uncertain. The sequence was obtained from an adult in good health. The CDR3 nucleotides are TGTGCCAGCAGCCCCCGGGCCGAGGGAGATGGCTACACCTTC. Translation: CASSPRAEGDGYTF.